This entry concerns a single T cell receptor beta chain. The data belong to a study of blood T cell repertoires in COVID-19. The overall study: Samples came from the United States, Italy and Spain, spanning acute and convalescent COVID-19. PBMCs, B-cell-depleted T cells, or T cells provided the cDNA or gDNA that made up the material.

In the authors' methods: Amplification of reference gene primers provided the estimated nucleated cell counts. Data came from immunoSEQ multiplex PCR; TCRdb stores just in-frame clones and leaves some out. D and trimming come from the DNA, and the V and J calls and clone size come from that table. The data contain just under 150,000 clones, 85% to 90% of them singletons. Trimming took 2 bases from V and 0 from J, leaving 7 bases between them. Germline CDR1 is MNHNS and CDR2 is SASEGT. The CDR3 has 14 residues. The sequencing input was peripheral blood. The TCR sequence derives from a woman aged 45-65 years with active or convalescent COVID-19. The chain recombines TRBV6-1 with TRBJ1-1; D is undetermined. The CDR3: CASSEFGMNTEAFF. DNA for the CDR3: TGTGCCAGCAGTGAATTTGGCATGAACACTGAAGCTTTCTTT.